The 12 T cell receptor beta chains given below trace back to one sample, sequenced in a study of T cell responses to AZD1222 COVID-19 vaccine. The assay was immunoSEQ multiplex PCR, and TCRdb's table has in-frame clones only and misses some. The repertoire holds under 200,000 clones, just over 90% seen once, with 1.5% in the top ten. Sequenced here: peripheral blood, sampled on day 0 of AZD1222 vaccination. These receptors all come from an adult in good health.

The gene calls are TRBV28 and TRBJ2-7; D uncertain. The germline gives CDR1 MDHEN, CDR2 SYDVKM. The CDR3 totals 14 residues. The V end was cut by 8 bases, the J end by 2 bases, with 16 bases between. In DNA form, the CDR3 reads TGTGCCAGCGGTCGGAGCAATGGAGCCTACGAGCAGTACTTC. This translates into CASGRSNGAYEQYF.

This sequence joins TRBV5-8 and TRBJ2-3, with D hard to call. Trimming removed 0 bases at V and 3 bases at J, with 5 bases between. CDR1 and CDR2 from the germline V gene are SGHTS and YDEGEE. The CDR3 has 13 residues. The CDR3 sequence is CASSLVSTDTQYF. For the CDR3, the DNA is TGTGCCAGCAGCTTGGTTAGTACAGATACGCAGTATTTT.

The chain recombines TRBV15 with TRBJ1-6; no reliable D call. Germline CDR1 and CDR2: LNHNV and YYDKDF (reference sequence). Deletions cut 2 bases from V and 5 bases from J, with 4 bases between. This CDR3 has 13 residues. In nucleotides, the CDR3 is TGTGCCACCAGCAGACTCGATAATTCACCCCTCCACTTT. Translating gives CATSRLDNSPLHF.

V and J are TRBV14 and TRBJ2-7, with no clear D. Trimming shortened V by 3 bases and J by 6 bases, and 12 bases separated the two germline ends. This CDR3 contains 13 residues. The germline V gene has CDR1 SGHDN and CDR2 FVKESK. The DNA for the CDR3 is TGTGCCAGCAGCCAGTTCAGCCGGAGCGAGCAGTACTTC. Protein product: CASSQFSRSEQYF.

This chain connects TRBV11-1 to TRBJ2-1, with D maybe TRBD1 (6 bases). With 1 base removed from V and 5 bases from J, the gap between germline ends came to 12 bases. Germline CDR1 is SGHAT and CDR2 is FQDESV (reference sequence). The CDR3 is 15 amino acids. The CDR3, as DNA: TGTGCCAGCAGCTTAGGGCCCCAGGGGCACAATGAGCAGTTCTTC. Translated, it gives CASSLGPQGHNEQFF. The full variable domain, completed using reference TRBV11-1 and TRBJ2-1, is EAEVAQSPRYKITEKSQAVAFWCDPISGHATLYWYRQILGQGPELLVQFQDESVVDDSQLPKDRFSAERLKGVDSTLKIQPAELGDSAMYLCASSLGPQGHNEQFFGPGTRLTVL.

The chain employs TRBV29-1 and TRBJ2-3, with a tentative D call TRBD1 (6 bases). Trimming removed 5 bases from V and 0 bases from J, with 21 bases in between. Germline CDR1 reads SQVTM; CDR2 reads ANQGSEA. This CDR3 spans 17 amino acids. CDR3 amino acids: CSVTGTLHGGSTDTQYF. In nucleotides, the CDR3 is TGCAGCGTTACCGGGACACTTCATGGGGGCAGCACAGATACGCAGTATTTT.

V usage is TRBV19 and J usage is TRBJ1-5, with 8 bases matching TRBD1. The length of the CDR3 is 17 residues. Losses at the gene ends were 7 bases for V and 2 bases for J; bases not matched to a gene: 13. Germline CDR1 reads LNHDA; CDR2 reads SQIVND (reference sequence). The CDR3 is CASTRQGPVLGNQPQHF. CDR3 coding DNA: TGTGCCAGTACGCGACAGGGGCCGGTTCTAGGCAATCAGCCCCAGCATTTT.

V and J are TRBV28 and TRBJ1-3; D remains ambiguous. Germline CDR1 is MDHEN and CDR2 is SYDVKM. This CDR3 comprises 13 residues. Deletions cut 5 bases from V and 7 bases from J, with 12 bases between. The CDR3 DNA sequence: TGTGCCAGCAGTCAACTGGCGGAGAACACCATATATTTT. Translating it yields CASSQLAENTIYF.

The rearrangement uses TRBV18 and TRBJ2-1; D perhaps matches TRBD1 (6 bases). Germline loops: CDR1 KGHSH, CDR2 LQKENI. V was pared by 2 bases and J by 0 bases, with 11 bases between. The CDR3 covers 16 residues. In DNA form, the CDR3 reads TGTGCCAGCTCACCAAATCAGGACAGCTCCTACAATGAGCAGTTCTTC. It specifies CASSPNQDSSYNEQFF.

The rearrangement uses TRBV5-1 and TRBJ2-2; 10 positions match TRBD2. Germline values: CDR1 SGHRS, CDR2 YFSETQ. The V segment lost 7 bases and the J segment 4 bases; nucleotides outside the gene matches: 7. The CDR3 length is 15 residues. The CDR3 loop reads CASSSGGAFTGELFF. The CDR3 region has the DNA TGCGCCAGCTCAAGCGGGGGGGCCTTCACCGGGGAGCTGTTTTTT.

The chain links TRBV10-2 to TRBJ2-7; 9 nucleotides agree with TRBD2. Unmatched junction bases numbered 5, after V lost 2 bases and J lost 3 bases. Germline V gene sequence: CDR1 WSHSY, CDR2 SAAADI. The CDR3 consists of 15 residues. The CDR3 reads CASSERAGGDYEQYF. The CDR3 nucleotides read TGCGCCAGCAGTGAGCGAGCGGGGGGCGACTACGAGCAGTACTTC.

This rearrangement joins TRBV27 to TRBJ1-5, with D tentatively TRBD1 (5 bases). The V end was cut by 2 bases, the J end by 5 bases, with 10 bases between. Germline V gene sequence: CDR1 MNHEY, CDR2 SMNVEV (reference sequence). This CDR3 has 14 amino acids. The CDR3 DNA reads TGTGCCAGCAGTTTAAGTAGACAGTATCAGCCCCAGCATTTT. This encodes CASSLSRQYQPQHF.